This is a list of T cell receptor beta chains from one sample in a study of T cells in Graves' hyperthyroidism and ophthalmopathy. TCRdb processed the multiplex PCR reads anew with MiXCR; each CDR3 protein has one entry. The data contain a few hundred thousand distinct CDR3 sequences, less than 20% of them singletons. The sequencing input was blood. These receptors were taken from a woman in her 30s with Graves' hyperthyroidism. CDR3s include the opening cysteine and the closing phenylalanine or tryptophan. Fields, in order: CDR3 DNA, CDR3 protein, J gene, clone size, D gene, V gene. A D gene is named only where the DNA matches it firmly. Clone size appears in some rows only: once, few, many, or a class for an expanded clone.

CDR3nt: TGTGCCAGCAGTCCGGACTCTTCAAACAATGAGCAGTTCTTC
CDR3aa: CASSPDSSNNEQFF
j_gene: TRBJ2-1
abundance: -
d_gene: -
v_gene: TRBV27

CDR3nt: TGTGCCAGCAGAGCTAGCGCGATATCCGGGGAGCTGTTTTTT
CDR3aa: CASRASAISGELFF
j_gene: TRBJ2-2
abundance: -
d_gene: -
v_gene: TRBV6-1

CDR3nt: TGTGCCAGCAGCTTAGATCTTGGACAGGGGATTAATGAGTTCTTC
CDR3aa: CASSLDLGQGINEFF
j_gene: TRBJ2-1
abundance: -
d_gene: TRBD1
v_gene: TRBV11-3

CDR3nt: TGTGCCAGCAGCTTAGTTCCAGGGGCAGCAACTAATGAAAAACTGTTTTTT
CDR3aa: CASSLVPGAATNEKLFF
j_gene: TRBJ1-4
abundance: -
d_gene: -
v_gene: TRBV7-9

CDR3nt: TGTGCCAGCAGCTTACGGGGGAGGGGAAATTCACCCCTCCACTTT
CDR3aa: CASSLRGRGNSPLHF
j_gene: TRBJ1-6
abundance: -
d_gene: -
v_gene: TRBV7-2

CDR3nt: TGTGCCAGCAGCCCGACTAGCGGGGGAGGAGATACGCAGTATTTT
CDR3aa: CASSPTSGGGDTQYF
j_gene: TRBJ2-3
abundance: many
d_gene: TRBD2
v_gene: TRBV3-1

CDR3nt: TGCAGCACCAGACAGGTTGAGGCTGAAGCTTTCTTT
CDR3aa: CSTRQVEAEAFF
j_gene: TRBJ1-1
abundance: many
d_gene: -
v_gene: TRBV29-1

CDR3nt: TGCAGTGCTAGTAGTGGGATCTCCTACGAGCAGTACTTC
CDR3aa: CSASSGISYEQYF
j_gene: TRBJ2-7
abundance: many
d_gene: -
v_gene: TRBV20-1

CDR3nt: TGTGCCAGCAGTTACTCCGGGAAGACCAACACCGGGGAGCTGTTTTTT
CDR3aa: CASSYSGKTNTGELFF
j_gene: TRBJ2-2
abundance: -
d_gene: -
v_gene: TRBV6-6

CDR3nt: TGCGCCAGCAGCCAACAGGGAAACAATCAGCCCCAGCATTTT
CDR3aa: CASSQQGNNQPQHF
j_gene: TRBJ1-5
abundance: many
d_gene: -
v_gene: TRBV4-1

CDR3nt: TGTGCCAGCAGCTGGAGGAGGGCGGTGGAGGCCCAGTACTTC
CDR3aa: CASSWRRAVEAQYF
j_gene: TRBJ2-5
abundance: few
d_gene: -
v_gene: TRBV6-1

CDR3nt: TGTGCCAGCAGTTCCGACAGGGGGCCTTCACCCCTCCACTTT
CDR3aa: CASSSDRGPSPLHF
j_gene: TRBJ1-6
abundance: many
d_gene: TRBD1
v_gene: TRBV27

CDR3nt: TGTGCCAGCACAAACGCGGACAGGTTGATGAATTTGAACACTGAAGCTTTCTTT
CDR3aa: CASTNADRLMNLNTEAFF
j_gene: TRBJ1-1
abundance: -
d_gene: TRBD1
v_gene: TRBV6-7

CDR3nt: TGTGCCAGCTCACCCGACGCTTACGAGCAGTACTTC
CDR3aa: CASSPDAYEQYF
j_gene: TRBJ2-7
abundance: many
d_gene: -
v_gene: TRBV18

CDR3nt: TGTGCCAGCAGACAAGAGGGGGCATGGAATGAAAAACTGTTTTTT
CDR3aa: CASRQEGAWNEKLFF
j_gene: TRBJ1-4
abundance: -
d_gene: TRBD1
v_gene: TRBV3-1

CDR3nt: TGTGCCAGTCAGCCGGGGACAGGGCATCAGCCCCAGCATTTT
CDR3aa: CASQPGTGHQPQHF
j_gene: TRBJ1-5
abundance: -
d_gene: TRBD1
v_gene: TRBV6-4

CDR3nt: TGTGCCAGCAGTGAGGTGGCAGGGGGTTACGAGCAGTACTTC
CDR3aa: CASSEVAGGYEQYF
j_gene: TRBJ2-7
abundance: few
d_gene: TRBD1
v_gene: TRBV6-1